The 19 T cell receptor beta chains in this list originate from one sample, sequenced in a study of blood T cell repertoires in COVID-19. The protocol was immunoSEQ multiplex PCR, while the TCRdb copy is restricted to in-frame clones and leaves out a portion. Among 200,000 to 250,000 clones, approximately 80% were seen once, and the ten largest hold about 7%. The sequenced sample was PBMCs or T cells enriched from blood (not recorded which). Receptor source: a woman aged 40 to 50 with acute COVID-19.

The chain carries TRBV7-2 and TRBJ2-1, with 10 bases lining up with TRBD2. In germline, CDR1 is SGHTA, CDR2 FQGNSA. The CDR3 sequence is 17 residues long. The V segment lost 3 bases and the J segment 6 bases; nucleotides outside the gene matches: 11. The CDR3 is CASSFGRRLAGVNEQFF. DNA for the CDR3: TGTGCCAGCAGCTTCGGGCGGCGCCTAGCGGGAGTCAATGAGCAGTTCTTC.

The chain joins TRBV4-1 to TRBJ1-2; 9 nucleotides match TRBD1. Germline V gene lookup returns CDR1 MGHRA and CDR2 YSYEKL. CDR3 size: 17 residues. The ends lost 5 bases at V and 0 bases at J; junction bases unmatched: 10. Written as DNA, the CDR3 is TGCGCCAGCAGCAATACAGGGGGCATTTCCCCTAACTATGGCTACACCTTC. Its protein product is CASSNTGGISPNYGYTF.

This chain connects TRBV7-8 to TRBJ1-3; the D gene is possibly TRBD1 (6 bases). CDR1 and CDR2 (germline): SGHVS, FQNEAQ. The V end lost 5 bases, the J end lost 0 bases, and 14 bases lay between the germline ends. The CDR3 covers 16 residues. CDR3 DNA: TGTGCCAGCAGCCCGAGACAGGTTACCTCTGGAAACACCATATATTTT. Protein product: CASSPRQVTSGNTIYF.

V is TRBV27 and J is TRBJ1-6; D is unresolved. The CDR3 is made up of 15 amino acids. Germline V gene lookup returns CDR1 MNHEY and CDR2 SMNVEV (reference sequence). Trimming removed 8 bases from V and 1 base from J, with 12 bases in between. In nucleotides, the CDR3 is TGTGCCAGCCGCTATGAGGTTTCCTATAATTCACCCCTCCACTTT. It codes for CASRYEVSYNSPLHF.

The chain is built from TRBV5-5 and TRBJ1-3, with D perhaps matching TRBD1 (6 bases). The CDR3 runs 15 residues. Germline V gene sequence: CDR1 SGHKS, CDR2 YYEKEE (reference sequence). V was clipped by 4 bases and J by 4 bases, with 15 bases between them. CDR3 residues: CASSRTGTTGNTIYF. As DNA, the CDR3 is TGTGCCAGCAGCAGAACAGGGACAACCGGAAACACCATATATTTT.

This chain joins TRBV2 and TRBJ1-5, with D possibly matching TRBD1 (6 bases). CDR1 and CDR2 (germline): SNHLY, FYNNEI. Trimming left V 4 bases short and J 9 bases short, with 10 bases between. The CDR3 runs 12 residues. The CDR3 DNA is TGTGCCAGCAGTGTACAAGGGGGGCCCCAGCATTTT. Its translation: CASSVQGGPQHF.

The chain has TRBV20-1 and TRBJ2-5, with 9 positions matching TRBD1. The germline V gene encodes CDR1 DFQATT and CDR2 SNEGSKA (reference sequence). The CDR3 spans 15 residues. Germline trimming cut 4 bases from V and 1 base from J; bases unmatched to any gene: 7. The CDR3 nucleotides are TGCAGTGCTACTGACAGGGGGTCCAGCCAAGAGACCCAGTACTTC. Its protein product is CSATDRGSSQETQYF.

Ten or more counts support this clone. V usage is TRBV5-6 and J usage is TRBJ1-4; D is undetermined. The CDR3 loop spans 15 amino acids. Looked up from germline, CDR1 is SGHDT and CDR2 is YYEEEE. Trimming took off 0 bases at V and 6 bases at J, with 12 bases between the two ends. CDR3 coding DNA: TGTGCCAGCAGCTTGGAAGTAGTGGTGGATGAAAAACTGTTTTTT. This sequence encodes CASSLEVVVDEKLFF. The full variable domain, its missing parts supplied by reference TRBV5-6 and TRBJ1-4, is DAGVTQSPTHLIKTRGQQVTLRCSPKSGHDTVSWYQQALGQGPQFIFQYYEEEERQRGNFPDRFSGHQFPNYSSELNVNALLLGDSALYLCASSLEVVVDEKLFFGSGTQLSVL.

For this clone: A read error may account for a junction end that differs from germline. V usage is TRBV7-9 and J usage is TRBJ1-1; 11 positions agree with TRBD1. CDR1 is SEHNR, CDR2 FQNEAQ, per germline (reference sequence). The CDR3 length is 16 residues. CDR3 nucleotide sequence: TGTGCCAGCAACTTAAGGCTGGGACAGGGGGTAACTGAAGCTTTCTTT. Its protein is CASNLRLGQGVTEAFF.

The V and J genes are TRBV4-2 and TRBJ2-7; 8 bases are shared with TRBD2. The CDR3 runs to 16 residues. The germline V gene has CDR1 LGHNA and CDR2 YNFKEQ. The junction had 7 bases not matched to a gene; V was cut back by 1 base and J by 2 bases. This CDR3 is CASSQAKRGRTYEQYF. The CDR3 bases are TGTGCCAGCAGCCAAGCGAAGCGGGGGAGGACCTACGAGCAGTACTTC.

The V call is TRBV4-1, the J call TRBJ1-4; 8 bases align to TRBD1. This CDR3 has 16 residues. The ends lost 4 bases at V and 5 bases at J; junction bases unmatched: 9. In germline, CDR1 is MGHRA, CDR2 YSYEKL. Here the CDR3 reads CASSPGHDRGNEKLFF. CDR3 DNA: TGCGCCAGCAGCCCCGGACATGACAGGGGAAATGAAAAACTGTTTTTT.

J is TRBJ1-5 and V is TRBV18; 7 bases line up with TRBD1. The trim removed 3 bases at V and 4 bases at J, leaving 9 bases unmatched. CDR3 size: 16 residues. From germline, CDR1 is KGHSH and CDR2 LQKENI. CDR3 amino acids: CASSPPGAGQNQPQHF. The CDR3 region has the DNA TGTGCCAGCTCACCGCCGGGGGCGGGACAGAATCAGCCCCAGCATTTT.

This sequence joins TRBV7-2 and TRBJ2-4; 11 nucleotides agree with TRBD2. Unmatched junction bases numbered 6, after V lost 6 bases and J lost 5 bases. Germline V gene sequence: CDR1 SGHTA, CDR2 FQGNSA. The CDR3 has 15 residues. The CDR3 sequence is CASSIAGGRENIQYF. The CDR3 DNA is TGTGCCAGCAGTATAGCGGGAGGGCGGGAAAACATTCAGTACTTC.

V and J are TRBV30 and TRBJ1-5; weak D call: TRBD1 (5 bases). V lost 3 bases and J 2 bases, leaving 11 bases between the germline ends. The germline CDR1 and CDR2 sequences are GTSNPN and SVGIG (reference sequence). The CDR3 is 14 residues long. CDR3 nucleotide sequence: TGTGCCTGGAGCTCGGGAGGGGGCAATCAGCCCCAGCATTTT. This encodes CAWSSGGGNQPQHF.

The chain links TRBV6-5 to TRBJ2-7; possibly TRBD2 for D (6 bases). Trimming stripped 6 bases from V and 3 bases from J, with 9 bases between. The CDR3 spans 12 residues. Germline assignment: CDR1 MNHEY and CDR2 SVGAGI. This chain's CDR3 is CASSSEGYEQYF. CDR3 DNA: TGTGCCAGCAGCTCGGAGGGCTACGAGCAGTACTTC.

This CDR3 is CASSQGWARDEAFF. In DNA, the CDR3 is TGTGCCAGCAGCCAAGGTTGGGCCAGGGATGAAGCTTTCTTT. The chain combines TRBV3-1 (or the pseudogene TRBV3-2) with TRBJ1-1, with D possibly TRBD1 on 5 matching bases. The germline gives CDR1 LGHDT, CDR2 YNNKEL (reference sequence). Trimming shortened V by 1 base and J by 7 bases, and 13 bases separated the two germline ends. The CDR3 contains 14 residues.

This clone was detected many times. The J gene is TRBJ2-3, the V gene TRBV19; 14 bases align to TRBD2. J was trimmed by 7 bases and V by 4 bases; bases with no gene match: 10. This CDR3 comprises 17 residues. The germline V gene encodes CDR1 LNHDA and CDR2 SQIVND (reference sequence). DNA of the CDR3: TGTGCCAGTAGTACACCGGGACTAGCGGGAGAGGATTATACGCAGTATTTT. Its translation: CASSTPGLAGEDYTQYF.

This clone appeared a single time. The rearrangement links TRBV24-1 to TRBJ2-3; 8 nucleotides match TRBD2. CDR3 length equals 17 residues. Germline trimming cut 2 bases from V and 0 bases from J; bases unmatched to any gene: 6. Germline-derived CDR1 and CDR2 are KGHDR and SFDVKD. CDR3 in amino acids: CATSDWGLEGSTDTQYF. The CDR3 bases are TGTGCCACCAGTGATTGGGGACTAGAGGGTAGCACAGATACGCAGTATTTT.

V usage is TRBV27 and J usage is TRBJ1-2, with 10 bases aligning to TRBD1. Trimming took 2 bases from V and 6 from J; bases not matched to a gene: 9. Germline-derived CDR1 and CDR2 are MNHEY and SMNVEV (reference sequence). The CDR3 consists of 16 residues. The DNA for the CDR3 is TGTGCCAGCAGTTTACTCCTCGGGACAGGGGTTGATGGCTACACCTTC. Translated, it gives CASSLLLGTGVDGYTF.